This TCR beta chain emerged from a study of CD8 T cells in ankylosing spondylitis. Study-level points and caveats: Relatively rare in peripheral blood, disease-linked clones were also CD8+. There was a TCR beta motif, made of fewer than 10 highly homologous variants, that appeared characteristic of ankylosing spondylitis blood.

The sample holds many counts of this clonotype. Its antigen is currently unknown. Trimming took 1 base from V and 5 from J; bases not matched to a gene: 7. This CDR3 has 15 residues. CDR1 is LGHNA and CDR2 is YSLEER in the germline V gene. Libraries of TCR beta came from quantitative 5'-RACE with molecular barcodes. TCRdb called the 5' RACE reads again in MiXCR, with one record for every CDR3 protein. The sample has about 200,000 distinct CDR3 sequences; around 6.6% are singletons. Specimen: blood, either unsorted or a sorted T cell fraction (not recorded which). The TCR comes from a male donor with ankylosing spondylitis. The V and J genes are TRBV4-3 and TRBJ2-5; TRBD2 aligns across 7 bases. The CDR3 nucleotides are TGCGCCAGCAGCCAAGGGTCCGGGGGGATCGAGACCCAGTACTTC. Its translation: CASSQGSGGIETQYF.